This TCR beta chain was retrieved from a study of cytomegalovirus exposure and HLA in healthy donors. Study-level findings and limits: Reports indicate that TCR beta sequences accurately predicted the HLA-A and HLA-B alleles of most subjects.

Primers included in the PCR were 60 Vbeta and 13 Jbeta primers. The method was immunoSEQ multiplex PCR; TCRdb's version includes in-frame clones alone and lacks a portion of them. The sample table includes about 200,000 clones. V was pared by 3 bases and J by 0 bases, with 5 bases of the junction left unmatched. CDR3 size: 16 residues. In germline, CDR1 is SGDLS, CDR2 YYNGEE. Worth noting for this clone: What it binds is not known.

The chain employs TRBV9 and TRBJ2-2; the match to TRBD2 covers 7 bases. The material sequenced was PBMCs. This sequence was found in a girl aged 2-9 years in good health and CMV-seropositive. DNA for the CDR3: TGTGCCAGCAGCGCCCTAGCGGCAGCGAACACCGGGGAGCTGTTTTTT. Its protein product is CASSALAAANTGELFF.